These 2 T cell receptor beta chains were all obtained from the same sample, sequenced in a study of Graves' ophthalmopathy and Graves' hyperthyroidism. Amplified TCR beta CDR3 regions were obtained using RNA transcripts as template. The authors performed first-round RT-PCR with HTBI primers and then a second-round multiplex PCR. TCRdb analysed the multiplex PCR reads with MiXCR anew, one entry per CDR3 protein. Of roughly 400,000 distinct CDR3 sequences detected, approximately 20% appear once; the ten largest clones hold 1.5% to 2%. The sample comprised peripheral blood. These receptors were collected from a woman aged 18-30 years with Graves' ophthalmopathy.

The sample holds many counts of this clonotype. The chain employs TRBV6-5 and TRBJ2-7; D is uncertain. CDR3 length equals 14 residues. V shed 4 bases and J shed 4 bases, with 14 bases lying between them. Germline V gene data show CDR1 as MNHEY and CDR2 as SVGAGI. Here the CDR3 reads CASSSDRTGYEQYF. As DNA, the CDR3 is TGTGCCAGCAGTTCCGACCGAACCGGGTACGAGCAGTACTTC.

This clonotype was seen many times. The rearrangement links TRBV6-5 to TRBJ1-6; 7 positions agree with TRBD1. Germline CDR1 reads MNHEY; CDR2 reads SVGAGI. This CDR3 region has 16 residues. The junction had 9 bases not matched to a gene; V was cut back by 0 bases and J by 10 bases. The CDR3 region is CASSYSSVGGESPLHF. The CDR3 nucleotides read TGTGCCAGCAGTTACTCGTCAGTAGGGGGCGAATCACCCCTCCACTTT.